This T cell receptor (beta chain) was recorded in a study of T-cell reconstitution after alpha-beta-depleted transplantation in children. During its preparation, the TCRbeta library received unique molecular identifiers. TCRdb re-derived calls from the PCR reads in MiXCR, one entry per CDR3 protein. The sample gives nearly 350,000 distinct CDR3 sequences, roughly 15% of which show up once; around 38% is in the top ten. This clonotype came up a few times. Its antigen is undetermined. Study outcomes and limitations: Diversity and T-cell counts at one year after transplant derived mostly from new T cells.

The trim removed 1 base at V and 6 bases at J, leaving 10 bases unmatched. The germline CDR1 and CDR2 sequences are SGHDT and YYEEEE. CDR3 length equals 16 residues. Sample: PBMCs, mostly from graft donor cells, taken 360 days after TCRalphabeta/CD19-depleted stem cell transplant. The receptor was isolated from a male patient aged 2-9 years who had a stem cell transplant for acute lymphoblastic leukemia, so the T cells may come from the graft donor. The chain uses TRBV5-6 and TRBJ2-1; TRBD2 aligns across 7 bases. Here the CDR3 reads CASSLLAGGYFNEQFF. The CDR3 coding sequence is TGTGCCAGCAGCTTGTTAGCGGGCGGATATTTCAATGAGCAGTTCTTC.